Below are 5 T cell receptor beta chains sequenced from a single sample in a study of cytomegalovirus exposure and HLA in healthy donors. The data were produced by immunoSEQ multiplex PCR, yet TCRdb's version contains in-frame clones alone and is incomplete. In the table there are approximately 180,000 clones, about 82% of which are singletons. Input material: PBMCs. The receptors stem from a woman between 18 and 29 years old in good health and CMV-seronegative.

The chain is built from TRBV6-4 and TRBJ2-3, with 7 bases aligning to TRBD1. With V trimmed by 3 bases and J by 3 bases, 6 bases remained unmatched. This CDR3 is built from 15 residues. Germline assignment: CDR1 MRHNA and CDR2 SNTAGT. DNA for the CDR3: TGTGCCAGCAGTGAAGGGGGCGCTGAGACAGATACGCAGTATTTT. It encodes CASSEGGAETDTQYF.

The chain joins TRBV5-1 to TRBJ1-2; D not certain. The germline gives CDR1 SGHRS, CDR2 YFSETQ. CDR3 length equals 12 residues. The germline V and J ends were trimmed by 4 bases and 1 base, with 5 bases remaining between them. CDR3 nucleotide sequence: TGCGCCAGCAGCCAGAATAACTATGGCTACACCTTC. Translated, it gives CASSQNNYGYTF.

CDR3 coding DNA: TGTGCCAGCAGGGGGGACTGGACGAACACCGGGGAGCTGTTTTTT. It yields the protein CASRGDWTNTGELFF. V usage is TRBV14 and J usage is TRBJ2-2, with a weak D call TRBD2 (6 bases). V gave up 6 bases and J gave up 0 bases, with 11 bases separating them. CDR3 length equals 15 residues. Germline CDR1 reads SGHDN; CDR2 reads FVKESK. Using reference TRBV14 and TRBJ2-2 for the parts outside the CDR3, the full variable domain is EAGVTQFPSHSVIEKGQTVTLRCDPISGHDNLYWYRRVMGKEIKFLLHFVKESKQDESGMPNNRFLAERTGGTYSTLKVQPAELEDSGVYFCASRGDWTNTGELFFGEGSRLTVL.

The V gene is TRBV29-1, the J gene TRBJ2-1; perhaps TRBD1 as D (5 bases). The CDR3 has 14 amino acids. CDR1 and CDR2 (germline): SQVTM, ANQGSEA. V lost 3 bases and J lost 1, with 10 bases in between. In DNA, the CDR3 is TGCAGCGTTGAGCAGGGTTCTTCCTACAATGAGCAGTTCTTC. Its protein product is CSVEQGSSYNEQFF.

This clone was recorded only once. The chain uses TRBV5-1 and TRBJ1-5, with D possibly matching TRBD1 (6 bases). This CDR3 spans 17 amino acids. Germline lookup yields CDR1 SGHRS and CDR2 YFSETQ. The germline V and J ends were trimmed by 4 bases and 2 bases, with 19 bases remaining between them. DNA for the CDR3: TGCGCCAGCAGCCCCGGGATTAGCAGGGGAGGCAATCAGCCCCAGCATTTT. Translating gives CASSPGISRGGNQPQHF.